This T cell receptor beta chain appears in the sequencing data of a study of blood T cell repertoires in COVID-19. About the research overall: COVID-19 samples from acute and convalescent phases originated in the United States, Italy and Spain. Nucleic acid was either cDNA or gDNA, and it came from T cells, B-cell-depleted T cells, or PBMCs.

In the original analysis: Amplification with reference gene primers provided the estimates of nucleated cell counts. Sequenced by immunoSEQ multiplex PCR; TCRdb stores in-frame clones only, minus some. V and J calls plus clone size are reproduced from that table; the DNA served to infer D and trimming. Among about 100,000 clones listed, about 83% were seen once. The sequencing sample was made of peripheral blood. This clonotype was obtained from a human donor in a cohort sampled during active COVID-19.

DNA for the CDR3: TGTGCCAGCTTGGGAGGGGTTCGGGGGCCCCAAGAGACCCAGTACTTC. Translated, it gives CASLGGVRGPQETQYF. The chain couples TRBV3-1 (or the pseudogene TRBV3-2) to TRBJ2-5; the D gene is possibly TRBD2 (7 bases). This CDR3 spans 16 amino acids. V dropped 8 bases and J dropped 1 base, with 20 bases sitting between them. From germline, CDR1 is LGHDT and CDR2 YNNKEL (reference sequence).